This passage covers 29 T cell receptor beta chains from one sample sequenced in a study of T cells in women clearing cervical HPV infection. Assay: immunoSEQ multiplex PCR; the TCRdb copy retains only in-frame clones and omits some. The listing records roughly 28,000 clones. The specimen was blood buffy coat. The receptor set was obtained from a woman between 18 and 75 years old with a cervical HPV16 infection that either progressed to CIN3+ or cleared (not recorded which).

As to this clone: The read ends 3 residues before the CDR3 terminus; that terminus is restored from the germline J gene. The genes are TRBV18 and TRBJ2-7; TRBD1 agrees at 12 bases. From germline, CDR1 is KGHSH and CDR2 LQKENI. After removal of 3 bases from V and 4 bases from J, the junction contained 4 bases not matched to a gene. The CDR3 consists of 15 residues. The CDR3 protein is CASSPRGQGAYEQYF. The sequenced CDR3 bases are TGTGCCAGCTCACCTCGGGGACAGGGGGCATACGAG.

About this clone itself: The read ends 3 residues before the CDR3 terminus; that terminus is restored from the germline J gene. This rearrangement joins TRBV20-1 to TRBJ2-2, with D maybe TRBD1 (6 bases). V lost 1 base to trimming and J lost 2 bases, with 17 bases between them. CDR3 length: 17 residues. The germline V gene has CDR1 DFQATT and CDR2 SNEGSKA (reference sequence). The sequenced CDR3 bases are TGCAGTGCTAGAGGGCAGGGGACACACTCCAACACCGGGGAG. Protein product: CSARGQGTHSNTGE. The complete CDR3 sequence is CSARGQGTHSNTGELFF.

A note on this clone: From the germline J gene comes the end of the CDR3, since the read stops 3 residues before it. The chain links TRBV20-1 to TRBJ2-7; 8 bases fit TRBD2. V was pared by 6 bases and J by 2 bases, with 12 bases of the junction left unmatched. CDR1 DFQATT and CDR2 SNEGSKA come from the germline V gene (reference sequence). The CDR3 has 15 amino acids. Partial CDR3 DNA: TGCAGTGCCCAAGCCGGGACTAGAAGCCCCTACGAG. The encoded protein is CSAQAGTRSPYE. The CDR3, in full, reads CSAQAGTRSPYEQYF.

To note about this clone: The CDR3 end lies 3 residues beyond the end of the read and is filled in from the germline J gene. V and J are TRBV11-3 and TRBJ2-3; maybe TRBD1 (6 bases). CDR1 and CDR2 (germline): SGHNT, YENEEA. This CDR3 region has 14 residues. Here the CDR3 reads CASSGGQYQETQYF. The part of the CDR3 DNA that was read is TGTGCCAGCAGCGGCGGACAGTACCAAGAGACG.

CDR3 DNA, as far as it was read: TGTGCCAGCAGCTCCAGGGGTAGGACTGAA. Its translation is CASSSRGRTE. The CDR3 as a whole reads CASSSRGRTEAFF. The chain links TRBV7-6 to TRBJ1-1, with D perhaps TRBD1 (6 bases). The CDR3 goes on 3 residues after the read ends, and that part is filled in from the germline J gene. Deletions cut 4 bases from V and 5 bases from J, with 11 bases between. This CDR3 has 13 residues. The V gene's germline CDR1 is SGHVS and CDR2 FNYEAQ.

Here the CDR3 reads CASSLTRGGGQPQHF. The sequenced CDR3 bases are TGTGCCAGCAGCTTAACGAGGGGGGGCGGTCAGCCC. The chain carries TRBV7-2 and TRBJ1-5, with D perhaps TRBD1 (6 bases). From the germline J gene comes the end of the CDR3, since the read stops 3 residues before it. This CDR3 spans 15 amino acids. The germline V and J ends were trimmed by 2 bases and 6 bases, with 14 bases remaining between them. Germline loops: CDR1 SGHTA, CDR2 FQGNSA. Together with reference TRBV7-2 and TRBJ1-5, the CDR3 gives the full variable domain: GAGVSQSPSNKVTEKGKDVELRCDPISGHTALYWYRQSLGQGLEFLIYFQGNSAPDKSGLPSDRFSAERTGGSVSTLTIQRTQQEDSAVYLCASSLTRGGGQPQHFGDGTRLSIL.

On this clone itself: Read data end 3 residues before the CDR3 end; the end is taken from the germline J gene. This chain uses TRBV19 with TRBJ2-3; 9 bases line up with TRBD1. The CDR3 is 13 amino acids. Germline CDR1 is LNHDA and CDR2 is SQIVND (reference sequence). Losses at the gene ends were 8 bases for V and 6 bases for J; bases not matched to a gene: 6. The CDR3 here is CASRQGGGDTQYF. CDR3 bases read: TGTGCCAGTCGACAGGGGGGTGGGGATACG.

Note on this clone: Read data end 3 residues before the CDR3 end; the end is taken from the germline J gene. The J gene is TRBJ1-1, the V gene TRBV20-1; 9 bases are shared with TRBD1. This CDR3 contains 14 residues. J was trimmed by 5 bases and V by 6 bases; bases with no gene match: 10. Germline V CDR1 and CDR2: DFQATT, SNEGSKA (reference sequence). The sequenced CDR3 bases are TGCAGTGCCCTGTCCGGACAGGGGTGGACTGAA. Its translation: CSALSGQGWTE. The full CDR3 sequence reads CSALSGQGWTEAFF.

As concerns this clone: Read coverage stops 3 residues before the CDR3 terminus; the germline J gene supplies the remainder. V usage is TRBV2 and J usage is TRBJ2-1; D perhaps matches TRBD2 (5 bases). The CDR3 is 13 residues long. Trimming stripped 5 bases from V and 5 bases from J, with 10 bases between. CDR1 and CDR2 from the germline V gene are SNHLY and FYNNEI. Here the CDR3 reads CASSSGRNNEQFF. CDR3 bases read: TGTGCCAGCAGTAGCGGACGGAACAATGAG. Drawing the rest from reference TRBV2 and TRBJ2-1, the complete variable domain is EPEVTQTPSHQVTQMGQEVILRCVPISNHLYFYWYRQILGQKVEFLVSFYNNEISEKSEIFDDQFSVERPDGSNFTLKIRSTKLEDSAMYFCASSSGRNNEQFFGPGTRLTVL.

A remark on this clone: The sequence runs out 3 residues before the end of the CDR3; the remainder is reconstructed from the germline J gene. The chain has TRBV5-4 and TRBJ2-7; TRBD1 matches 10 bases. CDR3 length equals 15 residues. The germline CDR1 and CDR2 sequences are SGHNT and YYREEE (reference sequence). J was trimmed by 2 bases and V by 9 bases; bases with no gene match: 11. The DNA read from the CDR3 is TGTGCCACCTCAACTAGACAGGGGGCTGCCTACGAG. This codes for CATSTRQGAAYE. The CDR3 in full is CATSTRQGAAYEQYF.

Comments on this clone: The read comes to an end 3 residues before the CDR3 does, leaving the germline J gene to fill in the end. The V gene is TRBV5-1, the J gene TRBJ2-6; 12 bases are a match to TRBD2. This CDR3 region has 19 residues. Germline V lookup: CDR1 SGHRS, CDR2 YFSETQ. V shed 0 bases and J 0 bases; nucleotides not matched to a gene: 4. The CDR3 bases that were read are TGCGCCAGCAGCTTGGGACTAGCGGGGGACCTCTCTGGGGCCAACGTC. This sequence encodes CASSLGLAGDLSGANV. The entire CDR3 reads CASSLGLAGDLSGANVLTF.

Concerning this clone: Read coverage stops 3 residues before the CDR3 terminus; the germline J gene supplies the remainder. The chain carries TRBV20-1 and TRBJ2-7, with a weak D call TRBD2 (6 bases). V lost 3 bases, J lost 4 bases, and 10 bases lay in between. Germline CDR1 DFQATT, CDR2 SNEGSKA (reference sequence). The CDR3 contains 12 residues. CDR3 protein: CSASQGGYEQYF. Partial CDR3 DNA: TGCAGTGCTAGCCAGGGAGGTTACGAG.

Notes on this clone: The read halts 3 residues ahead of the CDR3 end, with the missing end drawn from the germline J gene. J is TRBJ1-1 and V is TRBV19; TRBD1 is a possible D gene (6 bases). Deletions cut 1 base from V and 4 bases from J, with 16 bases between. CDR1 and CDR2 (germline): LNHDA, SQIVND (reference sequence). The CDR3 is made up of 16 amino acids. The CDR3 loop is CASSIGRQAPLTEAFF. Incomplete CDR3 DNA: TGTGCCAGTAGTATAGGGCGACAGGCTCCGCTCACTGAA.

Note on this clone: The read finishes 3 residues shy of the CDR3 end, and the germline J gene is used to complete it. V gene TRBV7-2 combines with J gene TRBJ2-2; the D gene is possibly TRBD1 (5 bases). Germline CDR1 SGHTA, CDR2 FQGNSA. This CDR3 contains 14 residues. CDR3 in amino acids: CASSFDSAPGKLFF. Incomplete CDR3 DNA: TGTGCCAGCAGCTTCGACAGCGCCCCTGGGAAG.

In the case of this clone: The sequenced fragment ends 3 residues before the CDR3 boundary, so the rest is inferred from the germline J gene. The rearrangement joins TRBV7-3 to TRBJ2-5, with D uncertain. The germline gives CDR1 SGHTA, CDR2 FQGTGA. V was cut by 3 bases and J by 0 bases, with 8 bases left in between. The CDR3 contains 14 residues. The CDR3 bases that were read are TGTGCCAGCAGCTTGTCAGGCTACCAAGAGACC. It translates to CASSLSGYQET. The entire CDR3 protein reads CASSLSGYQETQYF.

Details on this clone: The CDR3 end falls 3 residues outside the read, so it is completed with the germline J gene. This chain links TRBV5-4 with TRBJ1-2; a possible D gene is TRBD1 (5 bases). CDR3 length: 16 residues. Germline-derived CDR1 and CDR2 are SGHNT and YYREEE (reference sequence). The sequenced CDR3 bases are TGTGCCAGCAGCTTGGGGGGCGCGGCCACATTCAGGGGC. It specifies CASSLGGAATFRG. The entire CDR3 is CASSLGGAATFRGYTF.

On this clone itself: The read ends 3 residues before the CDR3 terminus; that terminus is restored from the germline J gene. This rearrangement joins TRBV7-6 to TRBJ2-7, with D uncertain. The CDR3 is 13 residues long. Germline CDR1 reads SGHVS; CDR2 reads FNYEAQ. Trimming pared 2 bases from V and 5 bases from J, leaving 10 bases between. CDR3 DNA, as far as it was read: TGTGCCAGCAGCTTACCCCCTGCGGACGAG. Amino acid sequence: CASSLPPADE. Given in full, the CDR3 is CASSLPPADEQYF. Full variable domain (rest looked up from reference TRBV7-6 and TRBJ2-7): GAGVSQSPRYKVTKRGQDVALRCDPISGHVSLYWYRQALGQGPEFLTYFNYEAQQDKSGLPNDRFSAERPEGSISTLTIQRTEQRDSAMYRCASSLPPADEQYFGPGTRLTVT.

On this clone itself: The read finishes 3 residues shy of the CDR3 end, and the germline J gene is used to complete it. The chain couples TRBV20-1 to TRBJ2-3; 8 bases align to TRBD2. V was clipped by 3 bases and J by 5 bases; unmatched bases: 7. Germline CDR1 is DFQATT and CDR2 is SNEGSKA (reference sequence). The CDR3 is 14 amino acids. CDR3 residues: CSASGGEFVDTQYF. The CDR3 bases that were read are TGCAGTGCTAGCGGGGGGGAGTTTGTAGATACG.

Note on this clone: The CDR3 goes on 3 residues after the read ends, and that part is filled in from the germline J gene. The chain carries TRBV11-1 and TRBJ2-1, with 10 bases matching TRBD2. Trimming at V came to 4 bases and at J to 3 bases, leaving 3 bases not matched to a gene. The germline V gene has CDR1 SGHAT and CDR2 FQDESV (reference sequence). The CDR3 is made up of 15 amino acids. The CDR3 here is CASSSSGSLYNEQFF. The sequenced CDR3 bases are TGTGCCAGCAGCTCTAGCGGGAGCCTCTACAATGAG.

Of note for this clone: The missing CDR3 end, 3 residues past where the read stops, is filled in from the germline J gene. The genes are TRBV7-9 and TRBJ2-5; D gene unclear. Trimming pared 2 bases from V and 4 bases from J, leaving 8 bases between. CDR3 size: 13 residues. CDR1 is SEHNR and CDR2 is FQNEAQ in the germline V gene (reference sequence). CDR3 bases read: TGTGCCAGCAGCTTAACTCGAATAGAGACC. This codes for CASSLTRIET. The whole CDR3 region reads CASSLTRIETQYF.

On this clone: The read is 3 residues too short to cover the CDR3 end, so that end is filled in from the germline J gene. The V gene is TRBV7-3, the J gene TRBJ2-2; D is uncertain. The length of the CDR3 is 16 residues. The germline V gene has CDR1 SGHTA and CDR2 FQGTGA. With 5 bases removed from V and 1 base from J, the gap between germline ends came to 14 bases. The part of the CDR3 DNA that was read is TGTGCCAGCAGCCCCAATGAGCCGGGGAACACCGGGGAG. It is translated as CASSPNEPGNTGE. The entire CDR3 reads CASSPNEPGNTGELFF.

A word on this clone: The CDR3 end falls 3 residues outside the read, so it is completed with the germline J gene. The chain is built from TRBV5-1 and TRBJ1-2; D possibly corresponds to TRBD1 (5 bases). The CDR3 length is 14 residues. Germline V gene lookup returns CDR1 SGHRS and CDR2 YFSETQ. The germline V and J ends were trimmed by 4 bases and 5 bases, with 15 bases remaining between them. CDR3 bases read: TGCGCCAGCAGCCTCAAACAGGCTCCTTATGGC. This translates into CASSLKQAPYG. The complete CDR3 protein is CASSLKQAPYGYTF.

Regarding this clone: The CDR3 goes on 3 residues after the read ends, and that part is filled in from the germline J gene. This chain joins TRBV7-2 and TRBJ1-4, with a possible D match to TRBD1 (5 bases). The germline V gene encodes CDR1 SGHTA and CDR2 FQGNSA. Trimming took 1 base from V and 8 from J, leaving 8 bases between them. The length of the CDR3 is 13 residues. The sequenced part of the CDR3 DNA is TGTGCCAGCAGCTTAGGCCCAGGGGAAAAA. Translated: CASSLGPGEK. The complete CDR3 protein is CASSLGPGEKLFF. The full variable domain, completed using reference TRBV7-2 and TRBJ1-4, is GAGVSQSPSNKVTEKGKDVELRCDPISGHTALYWYRQSLGQGLEFLIYFQGNSAPDKSGLPSDRFSAERTGGSVSTLTIQRTQQEDSAVYLCASSLGPGEKLFFGSGTQLSVL.

As regards this clone: The CDR3 goes on 3 residues after the read ends, and that part is filled in from the germline J gene. The chain employs TRBV12-3 or TRBV12-4 and TRBJ1-1, with D perhaps matching TRBD1 (6 bases). This CDR3 has 14 residues. With 2 bases removed from V and 5 bases from J, the gap between germline ends came to 12 bases. The CDR3 bases that were read are TGTGCCAGCAGTTTATGGGGGCCTCAGACTGAA. It yields the protein CASSLWGPQTE. The entire CDR3 is CASSLWGPQTEAFF.

The CDR3 sequence: CASSRTEENTEAFF. The CDR3 bases that were read are TGTGCCAGCAGCCGGACAGAGGAGAACACTGAA. The chain joins TRBV7-6 to TRBJ1-1, with a possible D match to TRBD1 (6 bases). The read terminates 3 residues ahead of where the CDR3 ends, so the germline J gene completes it. V lost 5 bases to trimming and J lost 1 base, with 11 bases between them. The CDR3 is 14 amino acids. CDR1 is SGHVS, CDR2 FNYEAQ, per germline.

Concerning this clone itself: With the read ending 3 residues before the CDR3 end, the germline J gene is used to fill in that end. V is TRBV11-2 and J is TRBJ1-6; 7 nucleotides align to TRBD1. The CDR3 contains 14 residues. Germline V gene sequence: CDR1 SGHAT, CDR2 FQNNGV. The trim removed 0 bases at V and 7 bases at J, leaving 0 bases unmatched. The CDR3 sequence: CASSLEGGNSPLHF. The covered CDR3 bases are TGTGCCAGCAGCTTAGAAGGGGGCAATTCACCC. Variable domain in full (rest from reference TRBV11-2 and TRBJ1-6): EAGVAQSPRYKIIEKRQSVAFWCNPISGHATLYWYQQILGQGPKLLIQFQNNGVVDDSQLPKDRFSAERLKGVDSTLKIQPAKLEDSAVYLCASSLEGGNSPLHFGNGTRLTVT.

Note on this clone: The CDR3 is cut off 3 residues early in the read; its end comes from the germline J gene. The genes are TRBV7-2 and TRBJ2-3; 7 positions agree with TRBD1. The germline V gene encodes CDR1 SGHTA and CDR2 FQGNSA. The CDR3 consists of 15 residues. CDR3 DNA, as far as it was read: TGTGCCAGCACATCTAGTAGAGGGACAGAAGAGACG. Residues: CASTSSRGTEET. The CDR3 in full is CASTSSRGTEETQYF.

Details on this clone: The CDR3 is cut off 3 residues early in the read; its end comes from the germline J gene. The rearrangement links TRBV6-2 or TRBV6-3 to TRBJ1-2, with 7 positions matching TRBD1. Germline assignment: CDR1 MNHEY and CDR2 SVGEGT. V dropped 6 bases and J dropped 1; count of bases not matched to a gene: 5. The CDR3 is made up of 14 amino acids. This CDR3 reads CASSIQGSNYGYTF. The covered CDR3 bases are TGTGCCAGCAGCATACAGGGGAGTAACTATGGC.

This clone registers medium-sized by frequency. Read sequence stops 3 residues before the CDR3 end, and the germline J gene provides the missing end. V is TRBV5-6 and J is TRBJ2-1; possibly TRBD2 for D (5 bases). The CDR3 extends over 13 amino acids. V dropped 4 bases and J dropped 3 bases, with 8 bases sitting between them. CDR1 and CDR2 (germline): SGHDT, YYEEEE. CDR3 sequence: CASSEGRYNEQFF. The part of the CDR3 DNA that was read is TGTGCCAGCAGCGAGGGCCGCTACAATGAG. The full variable domain, its missing parts supplied by reference TRBV5-6 and TRBJ2-1, is DAGVTQSPTHLIKTRGQQVTLRCSPKSGHDTVSWYQQALGQGPQFIFQYYEEEERQRGNFPDRFSGHQFPNYSSELNVNALLLGDSALYLCASSEGRYNEQFFGPGTRLTVL.